This T cell receptor (beta chain) is from a study of response to subunit inactivated influenza vaccine. Study results and limitations: The authors offered the suggestion that each seasonal influenza vaccination recruits few new T cells.

To note about this clonotype: What it recognizes is unknown.

The CDR3 is 16 residues long. In germline, CDR1 is DFQATT, CDR2 SNEGSKA (reference sequence). The trim removed 0 bases at V and 6 bases at J, leaving 8 bases unmatched. TCRdb independently ran MiXCR on the RT-PCR reads; one entry per CDR3 protein. The data contain about 190,000 distinct CDR3 sequences, around an eighth of them singletons. The TCR was taken from a man aged 50 to 59 who received an inactivated influenza vaccine. The genes are TRBV20-1 and TRBJ2-2; 9 bases are a match to TRBD2. The starting material was CD8+ T cells sorted from PBMCs, obtained 5 to 6 days after vaccination. The chain's CDR3 is CSARDLEGLAPGELFF. CDR3 nucleotides: TGCAGTGCTAGAGATCTCGAGGGACTAGCCCCCGGGGAGCTGTTTTTT.